The 25 T cell receptor beta chains below come from one sample, sequenced in a study of technical replicates of blood from a few donors. Repertoires were generated with immunoSEQ multiplex PCR, while TCRdb's copy carries only in-frame clones and drops some. The top ten clones hold under 0.3% of a sample with approximately 85,000 clones, roughly 94% of them seen once. The sequenced sample consisted of T cells isolated from PBMCs. The receptors were gathered from a human donor in good health.

This chain connects TRBV5-5 to TRBJ2-7, with TRBD2 identical over 8 bases. CDR1 and CDR2 (germline): SGHKS, YYEKEE (reference sequence). V was clipped by 2 bases and J by 3 bases; unmatched bases: 7. There are 15 residues in the CDR3. CDR3 DNA: TGTGCCAGCAGCTTCTTCCCGGGGGGGGACTACGAGCAGTACTTC. Translated: CASSFFPGGDYEQYF.

CDR3 in amino acids: CASSDFLISGGDDTQYF. CDR3 in DNA: TGTGCCAGCAGTGACTTCCTGATATCGGGAGGAGATGATACGCAGTATTTT. The J gene is TRBJ2-3, the V gene TRBV2, with 7 bases fitting TRBD2. The V segment lost 3 bases and the J segment 6 bases; nucleotides outside the gene matches: 15. The germline V gene has CDR1 SNHLY and CDR2 FYNNEI. The CDR3 is 17 residues long.

The rearrangement uses TRBV9 and TRBJ2-7, with 8 positions matching TRBD2. The CDR3 consists of 19 residues. CDR1 and CDR2 from the germline V gene are SGDLS and YYNGEE. V shed 3 bases, J shed 5 bases, and the junction held 22 bases outside the gene matches. The CDR3 DNA follows: TGTGCCAGCAGCGGGGGTAAAGGGAGTAGCGGGAAATATTCCCACGAGCAGTACTTC. Its protein product is CASSGGKGSSGKYSHEQYF.

The V and J genes are TRBV4-1 and TRBJ1-1, with D perhaps matching TRBD1 (6 bases). The germline CDR1 and CDR2 sequences are MGHRA and YSYEKL. Deletions cut 5 bases from V and 4 bases from J, with 23 bases between. The CDR3 sequence is 17 residues long. CDR3 protein: CASSFLTRLRGTTEAFF. The CDR3 nucleotides read TGCGCCAGCAGCTTTTTGACCAGACTGAGGGGGACCACTGAAGCTTTCTTT.

V usage is TRBV14 and J usage is TRBJ2-7; 12 bases are shared with TRBD2. The length of the CDR3 is 19 residues. Germline values: CDR1 SGHDN, CDR2 FVKESK. V was pared by 2 bases and J by 1 base, with 12 bases of the junction left unmatched. The CDR3 here is CASSQFKGTSGSSSYEQYF. The CDR3 region has the DNA TGTGCCAGCAGCCAATTCAAGGGGACTAGCGGGTCTAGTTCCTACGAGCAGTACTTC.

The CDR3 nucleotides read TGTGCCAGCAGCTCAGGGGGACGTTCGGGCCCCACCGGGGAGCTGTTTTTT. This translates into CASSSGGRSGPTGELFF. The chain links TRBV7-8 to TRBJ2-2, with 7 bases that match TRBD1. V was pared by 4 bases and J by 4 bases, with 12 bases of the junction left unmatched. The CDR3 totals 17 residues. The germline gives CDR1 SGHVS, CDR2 FQNEAQ.

The rearrangement links TRBV9 to TRBJ2-3; 8 nucleotides match TRBD1. V dropped 0 bases and J dropped 3; count of bases not matched to a gene: 6. Germline loops: CDR1 SGDLS, CDR2 YYNGEE. CDR3 length: 16 residues. The CDR3 DNA reads as TGTGCCAGCAGCGTAGGTGACAGGGGCGGGACAGATACGCAGTATTTT. It is translated as CASSVGDRGGTDTQYF.

The gene calls are TRBV7-9 and TRBJ2-3; weak D call: TRBD2 (6 bases). The germline V and J ends were trimmed by 3 bases and 4 bases, with 11 bases remaining between them. This CDR3 has 14 amino acids. CDR1 is SEHNR, CDR2 FQNEAQ, per germline (reference sequence). CDR3 coding DNA: TGTGCCAGCAGCTTCGCGGGACTCGCAGATACGCAGTATTTT. It specifies CASSFAGLADTQYF.

This sequence joins TRBV10-3 and TRBJ2-3, with 8 bases lining up with TRBD2. Looked up from germline, CDR1 is ENHRY and CDR2 is SYGVKD. Trimming removed 3 bases from V and 0 bases from J; junction bases left unmatched: 2. This CDR3 is 15 amino acids long. In DNA, the CDR3 is TGTGCCATCAGTGAAGGGACTAGAAGCACAGATACGCAGTATTTT. This encodes CAISEGTRSTDTQYF.

Here the CDR3 reads CASRRTGGSPLHF. In DNA form, the CDR3 reads TGTGCCAGCAGACGGACAGGAGGTTCACCCCTCCACTTT. The J gene is TRBJ1-6, the V gene TRBV11-1, with 7 bases fitting TRBD1. The germline gives CDR1 SGHAT, CDR2 FQDESV (reference sequence). J lost 9 bases, V lost 6 bases, and 5 bases had no gene match. This CDR3 spans 13 amino acids. Combining the CDR3 with reference TRBV11-1 and TRBJ1-6 gives the whole variable domain EAEVAQSPRYKITEKSQAVAFWCDPISGHATLYWYRQILGQGPELLVQFQDESVVDDSQLPKDRFSAERLKGVDSTLKIQPAELGDSAMYLCASRRTGGSPLHFGNGTRLTVT.

The genes are TRBV11-3 and TRBJ2-7, with D perhaps TRBD2 (6 bases). From germline, CDR1 is SGHNT and CDR2 YENEEA. The CDR3 length is 15 residues. The V end was cut by 2 bases, the J end by 4 bases, with 15 bases between. The CDR3 coding sequence is TGTGCCAGCAGCTTAAATAGCGGAGCGGTATACGAGCAGTACTTC. This gives the protein CASSLNSGAVYEQYF.

The chain joins TRBV5-1 to TRBJ1-4; 8 bases are a match to TRBD1. CDR1 and CDR2 from the germline V gene are SGHRS and YFSETQ. The junction had 6 bases not matched to a gene; V was cut back by 4 bases and J by 7 bases. The CDR3 runs to 14 residues. The CDR3 sequence is CASSLGTGSEKLFF. In DNA form, the CDR3 reads TGCGCCAGCAGCCTAGGGACAGGATCTGAAAAACTGTTTTTT. The full variable domain, its missing parts supplied by reference TRBV5-1 and TRBJ1-4, is KAGVTQTPRYLIKTRGQQVTLSCSPISGHRSVSWYQQTPGQGLQFLFEYFSETQRNKGNFPGRFSGRQFSNSRSEMNVSTLELGDSALYLCASSLGTGSEKLFFGSGTQLSVL.

V gene TRBV6-6 combines with J gene TRBJ2-3; maybe TRBD2 (6 bases). CDR3 length: 14 residues. Germline V gene lookup returns CDR1 MNHNY and CDR2 SVGAGI (reference sequence). V shed 0 bases and J shed 4 bases, with 8 bases lying between them. The CDR3 sequence is CASSYSGGSDTQYF. The CDR3 DNA reads as TGTGCCAGCAGTTACTCCGGGGGATCAGATACGCAGTATTTT.

The rearrangement links TRBV10-3 to TRBJ1-2; TRBD1 agrees at 7 bases. The length of the CDR3 is 15 residues. Germline assignment: CDR1 ENHRY and CDR2 SYGVKD. Trimming took 11 bases from V and 4 from J; bases not matched to a gene: 16. In nucleotides, the CDR3 is TGTGCCGAAAGACCACAGGGGCCAGTTACCTATGGCTACACCTTC. Its translation is CAERPQGPVTYGYTF.

V and J are TRBV5-1 and TRBJ2-7; 10 positions match TRBD1. CDR1 is SGHRS, CDR2 YFSETQ, per germline. V lost 3 bases and J lost 5; bases outside the gene matches: 5. This CDR3 is built from 14 residues. DNA for the CDR3: TGCGCCAGCAGCTCGGGGACAGGGGCGGACGAGCAGTACTTC. It codes for CASSSGTGADEQYF.

This clone was found a few times. This sequence joins TRBV10-3 and TRBJ2-2; D may be TRBD2 (5 bases). Trimming took 0 bases from V and 1 from J, leaving 18 bases between them. The germline CDR1 and CDR2 sequences are ENHRY and SYGVKD. CDR3 length: 19 amino acids. The CDR3 loop reads CAISESTGFAGLNTGELFF. The CDR3 bases are TGTGCCATCAGTGAGTCGACCGGGTTCGCGGGCTTGAACACCGGGGAGCTGTTTTTT.

V usage is TRBV5-4 and J usage is TRBJ2-1; 10 bases fit TRBD2. Germline V gene sequence: CDR1 SGHNT, CDR2 YYREEE (reference sequence). V lost 3 bases, J lost 0 bases, and 0 bases stayed unmatched. The CDR3 loop spans 15 amino acids. Written as DNA, the CDR3 is TGTGCCAGCAGCTCTAGCGGGGGCTCCTACAATGAGCAGTTCTTC. Its protein is CASSSSGGSYNEQFF.

This clone was recorded only once. This rearrangement joins TRBV27 to TRBJ2-7; no definite D call. V lost 5 bases, J lost 0 bases, and 11 bases lay in between. Germline assignment: CDR1 MNHEY and CDR2 SMNVEV (reference sequence). This CDR3 contains 14 residues. The CDR3 nucleotides read TGTGCCAGCAGTCTAAGGCGGAGCTCCTACGAGCAGTACTTC. Encoded protein: CASSLRRSSYEQYF.

This chain connects TRBV9 to TRBJ2-7; D is ambiguous. V dropped 4 bases and J dropped 3 bases, with 11 bases sitting between them. Germline V gives CDR1 SGDLS, CDR2 YYNGEE. CDR3 length equals 13 residues. The CDR3 sequence is CASSPGSLYEQYF. CDR3 DNA: TGTGCCAGCAGCCCCGGGTCGCTCTACGAGCAGTACTTC. The entire variable domain, with the rest obtained from reference TRBV9 and TRBJ2-7, is as follows: DSGVTQTPKHLITATGQRVTLRCSPRSGDLSVYWYQQSLDQGLQFLIQYYNGEERAKGNILERFSAQQFPDLHSELNLSSLELGDSALYFCASSPGSLYEQYFGPGTRLTVT.

V usage is TRBV29-1 and J usage is TRBJ2-5; 7 bases agree with TRBD1. J was trimmed by 2 bases and V by 5 bases; bases with no gene match: 8. The germline V gene has CDR1 SQVTM and CDR2 ANQGSEA. This CDR3 is 14 amino acids long. CDR3 in DNA: TGCAGCGTTCATCGGGACAGAGATCAAGAGACCCAGTACTTC. This sequence encodes CSVHRDRDQETQYF.

The chain uses TRBV27 and TRBJ2-7; the match to TRBD2 covers 7 bases. The V gene end was trimmed by 5 bases and the J gene end by 3 bases; junction bases not matched to a gene: 4. The CDR3 runs to 13 residues. Germline V gene data show CDR1 as MNHEY and CDR2 as SMNVEV (reference sequence). CDR3: CASSVGTNYEQYF. The CDR3 coding sequence is TGTGCCAGCAGTGTCGGGACTAACTACGAGCAGTACTTC.

The chain links TRBV4-1 to TRBJ2-1; tentative D call: TRBD1 (7 bases). V gave up 2 bases and J gave up 7 bases, with 12 bases separating them. Germline assignment: CDR1 MGHRA and CDR2 YSYEKL. This CDR3 is 14 amino acids long. Here the CDR3 DNA reads TGCGCCAGCAGCCAACCGACAGGGAGGAATGAGCAGTTCTTC. Its protein is CASSQPTGRNEQFF.

J is TRBJ1-3 and V is TRBV9; 7 positions match TRBD1. Germline values: CDR1 SGDLS, CDR2 YYNGEE. After removal of 2 bases from V and 2 bases from J, the junction contained 4 bases not matched to a gene. The CDR3 has 15 residues. DNA of the CDR3: TGTGCCAGCAGCGTCACAGGGGCTACTGGAAACACCATATATTTT. This sequence encodes CASSVTGATGNTIYF.

This sequence joins TRBV5-6 and TRBJ2-1; 7 nucleotides align to TRBD2. V was pared by 0 bases and J by 0 bases, with 3 bases of the junction left unmatched. Germline loops: CDR1 SGHDT, CDR2 YYEEEE. CDR3 length: 16 residues. DNA of the CDR3: TGTGCCAGCAGCTTGGCCGCTAGCGGCTCCTACAATGAGCAGTTCTTC. Translation: CASSLAASGSYNEQFF.

This clone was seen only a few times. CDR3 DNA sequence: TGCGCCAGCAGCTTGCGAGGGGGCAGCTACAATGAGCAGTTCTTC. It is translated as CASSLRGGSYNEQFF. The J gene is TRBJ2-1, the V gene TRBV5-1; 7 positions match TRBD1. The length of the CDR3 is 15 residues. After removal of 1 base from V and 3 bases from J, the junction contained 4 bases not matched to a gene. The germline V gene encodes CDR1 SGHRS and CDR2 YFSETQ.